This T cell receptor beta chain was found in a study of cytomegalovirus exposure and HLA in healthy donors. The CDR3 runs to 17 residues. Germline V gene sequence: CDR1 LNHDA, CDR2 SQIVND (reference sequence). The trim removed 6 bases at V and 0 bases at J, leaving 8 bases unmatched. PCR was performed using 60 Vbeta and 13 Jbeta primers. Clones were read by immunoSEQ multiplex PCR, and TCRdb kept only the in-frame ones, dropping some. Here the sample spans 150,000 to 200,000 clones, about 80% being singletons. V gene TRBV19 combines with J gene TRBJ1-3; 10 bases line up with TRBD1. The receptor's source is a woman aged 18-29 years in good health and CMV-seropositive. Sequenced sample: PBMCs. CDR3 loop: CASSPGTGEYSGNTIYF. CDR3 nucleotides: TGTGCCAGTAGCCCCGGGACAGGGGAATACTCTGGAAACACCATATATTTT. Variable domain in full (rest from reference TRBV19 and TRBJ1-3): DGGITQSPKYLFRKEGQNVTLSCEQNLNHDAMYWYRQDPGQGLRLIYYSQIVNDFQKGDIAEGYSVSREKKESFPLTVTSAQKNPTAFYLCASSPGTGEYSGNTIYFGEGSWLTVV.